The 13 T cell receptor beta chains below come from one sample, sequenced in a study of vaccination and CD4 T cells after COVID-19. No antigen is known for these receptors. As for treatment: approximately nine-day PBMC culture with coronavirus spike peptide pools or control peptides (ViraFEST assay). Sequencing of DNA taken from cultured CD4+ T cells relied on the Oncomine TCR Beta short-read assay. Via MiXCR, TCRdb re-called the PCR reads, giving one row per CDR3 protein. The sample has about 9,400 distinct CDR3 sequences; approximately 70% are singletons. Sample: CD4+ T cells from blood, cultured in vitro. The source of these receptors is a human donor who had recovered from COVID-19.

The DNA of the CDR3 is TGTGCCAGCAGCTTGGTTGCAGACACCGGGGAGCTGTTTTTT. It yields the protein CASSLVADTGELFF. The rearrangement joins TRBV7-3 to TRBJ2-2, with unresolved D. This CDR3 contains 14 residues. Germline assignment: CDR1 SGHTA and CDR2 FQGTGA. Trimming removed 3 bases from V and 3 bases from J, with 8 bases in between.

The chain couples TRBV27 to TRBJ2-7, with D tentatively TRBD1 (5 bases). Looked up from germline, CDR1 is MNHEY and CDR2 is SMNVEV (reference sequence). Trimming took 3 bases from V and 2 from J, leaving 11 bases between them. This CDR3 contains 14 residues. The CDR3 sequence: CASSFSRQTYEQYF. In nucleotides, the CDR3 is TGTGCCAGCAGTTTCTCGCGACAGACCTACGAGCAGTACTTC.

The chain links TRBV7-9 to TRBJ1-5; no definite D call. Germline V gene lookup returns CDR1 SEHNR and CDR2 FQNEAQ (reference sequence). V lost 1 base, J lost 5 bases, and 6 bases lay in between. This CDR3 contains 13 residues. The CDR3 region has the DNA TGTGCCAGCAGCTTAGGGGGATATCAGCCCCAGCATTTT. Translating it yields CASSLGGYQPQHF.

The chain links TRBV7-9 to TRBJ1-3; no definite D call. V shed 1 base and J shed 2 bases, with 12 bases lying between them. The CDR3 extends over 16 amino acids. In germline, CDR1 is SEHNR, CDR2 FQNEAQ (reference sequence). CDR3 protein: CASSLDLHFAGNTIYF. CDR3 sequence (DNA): TGTGCCAGCAGCTTAGACTTACACTTCGCTGGAAACACCATATATTTT.

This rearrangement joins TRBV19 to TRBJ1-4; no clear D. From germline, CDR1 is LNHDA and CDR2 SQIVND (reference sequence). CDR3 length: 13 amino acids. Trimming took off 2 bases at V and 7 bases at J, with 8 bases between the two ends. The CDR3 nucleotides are TGTGCCAGTAGTATACTAAGGGCTGAAAAACTGTTTTTT. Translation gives CASSILRAEKLFF.

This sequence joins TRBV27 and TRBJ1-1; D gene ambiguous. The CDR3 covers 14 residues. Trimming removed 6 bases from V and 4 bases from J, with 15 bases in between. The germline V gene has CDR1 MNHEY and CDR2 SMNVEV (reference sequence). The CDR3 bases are TGTGCCAGCAGGAACGTCCTGGGTTCCACTGAAGCTTTCTTT. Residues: CASRNVLGSTEAFF.

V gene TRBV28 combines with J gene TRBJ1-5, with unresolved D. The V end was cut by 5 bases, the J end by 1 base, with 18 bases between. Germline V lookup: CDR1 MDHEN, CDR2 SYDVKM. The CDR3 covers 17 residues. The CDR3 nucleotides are TGTGCCAGCAGTCCCCTCGGGGAAGGAGGGAGCAATCAGCCCCAGCATTTT. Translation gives CASSPLGEGGSNQPQHF.

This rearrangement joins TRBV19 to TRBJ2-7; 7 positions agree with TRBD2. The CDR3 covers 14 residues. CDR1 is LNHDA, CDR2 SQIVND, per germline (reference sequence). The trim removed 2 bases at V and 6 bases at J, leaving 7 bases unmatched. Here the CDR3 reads CASSITGGLSEQYF. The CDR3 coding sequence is TGTGCCAGTAGTATAACGGGAGGCTTGAGCGAGCAGTACTTC.

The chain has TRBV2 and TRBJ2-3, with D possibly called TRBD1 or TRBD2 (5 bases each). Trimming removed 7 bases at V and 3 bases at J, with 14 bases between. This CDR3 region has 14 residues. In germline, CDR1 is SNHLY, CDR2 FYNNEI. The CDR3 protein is CASKGSLLTDTQYF. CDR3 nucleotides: TGTGCCAGCAAGGGGAGTCTGCTTACAGATACGCAGTATTTT. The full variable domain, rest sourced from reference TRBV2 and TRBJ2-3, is EPEVTQTPSHQVTQMGQEVILRCVPISNHLYFYWYRQILGQKVEFLVSFYNNEISEKSEIFDDQFSVERPDGSNFTLKIRSTKLEDSAMYFCASKGSLLTDTQYFGPGTRLTVL.

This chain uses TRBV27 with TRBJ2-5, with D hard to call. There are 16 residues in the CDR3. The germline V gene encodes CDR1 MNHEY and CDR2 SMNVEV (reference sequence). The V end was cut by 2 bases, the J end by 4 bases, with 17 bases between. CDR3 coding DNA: TGTGCCAGCAGTTTAAGAAGGTGGCAGGATGGAGAGACCCAGTACTTC. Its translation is CASSLRRWQDGETQYF.

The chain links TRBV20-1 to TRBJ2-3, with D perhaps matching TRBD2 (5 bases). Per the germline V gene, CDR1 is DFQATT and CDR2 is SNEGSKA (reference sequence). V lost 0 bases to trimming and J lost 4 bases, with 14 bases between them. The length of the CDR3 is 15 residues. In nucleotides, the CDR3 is TGCAGTGCTAGAGAGCGAGGGAGTGCCTCAGATACGCAGTATTTT. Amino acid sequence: CSARERGSASDTQYF.

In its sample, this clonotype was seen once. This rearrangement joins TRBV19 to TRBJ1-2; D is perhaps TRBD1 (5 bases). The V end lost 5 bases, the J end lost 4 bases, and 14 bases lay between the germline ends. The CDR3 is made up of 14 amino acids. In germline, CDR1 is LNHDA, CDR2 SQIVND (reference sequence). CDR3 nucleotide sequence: TGTGCCAGTAGTGTTTCGGCGGGGCCCTATGGCTACACCTTC. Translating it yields CASSVSAGPYGYTF.

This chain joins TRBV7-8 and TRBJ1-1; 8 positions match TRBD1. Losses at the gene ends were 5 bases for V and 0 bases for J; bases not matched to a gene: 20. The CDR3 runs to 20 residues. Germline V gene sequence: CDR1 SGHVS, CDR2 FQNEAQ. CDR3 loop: CASSLRDRFQFREMNTEAFF. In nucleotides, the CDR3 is TGTGCCAGCAGCCTCCGGGACAGGTTTCAATTTAGAGAAATGAACACTGAAGCTTTCTTT.